These 22 T cell receptor beta chains share one sample of origin, sequenced in a study of CD8+ T cells in alopecia areata. The treatment is: oral pan-JAK inhibitor, 5-10 mg twice daily. Sequencing relied on a cDNA template that was reverse transcribed from extracted RNA. Here immunoSEQ multiplex PCR was the method, and the copy in TCRdb shows in-frame clones only, minus some. The sample lists more than 150,000 clones; approximately 49% were seen once. Material: CD8+ T cells sorted from blood, obtained at roughly week 52, from a patient treated with tofacitinib. Receptors were obtained from a human donor with alopecia areata.

The V and J genes are TRBV15 and TRBJ2-3; D may be TRBD1 (6 bases). Trimming removed 5 bases from V and 1 base from J, with 16 bases in between. Germline V lookup: CDR1 LNHNV, CDR2 YYDKDF (reference sequence). This CDR3 is 16 amino acids long. For the CDR3, the DNA is TGTGCCACCAGCGGGACCGGGACACTTGGCACAGATACGCAGTATTTT. Residues: CATSGTGTLGTDTQYF.

The table lists this clone with a few counts. The V call is TRBV27, the J call TRBJ2-1; D possibly corresponds to TRBD2 (6 bases). Deletions cut 2 bases from V and 4 bases from J, with 21 bases between. The germline V gene has CDR1 MNHEY and CDR2 SMNVEV (reference sequence). The CDR3 runs to 18 residues. This CDR3 is CASSLKAPGVYGYNEQFF. Here the CDR3 DNA reads TGTGCCAGCAGTTTAAAAGCCCCGGGGGTTTATGGGTACAATGAGCAGTTCTTC.

The chain recombines TRBV27 with TRBJ2-7, with TRBD1 matching 8 bases. There are 16 residues in the CDR3. V lost 0 bases, J lost 0 bases, and 4 bases stayed unmatched. The germline V gene encodes CDR1 MNHEY and CDR2 SMNVEV (reference sequence). CDR3 sequence: CASSLSQGERSYEQYF. In DNA, the CDR3 is TGTGCCAGCAGTTTATCACAGGGGGAGCGCTCCTACGAGCAGTACTTC.

V usage is TRBV7-6 and J usage is TRBJ2-7, with no clear D. CDR3 length equals 13 residues. V lost 8 bases and J 3 bases, leaving 14 bases between the germline ends. The germline CDR1 and CDR2 sequences are SGHVS and FNYEAQ. CDR3 sequence: CASHGPGNYEQYF. Here the CDR3 DNA reads TGTGCCAGCCACGGTCCAGGAAACTACGAGCAGTACTTC.

In its sample, this clone was seen once. The chain employs TRBV13 and TRBJ1-1; 7 bases align to TRBD1. This CDR3 has 13 residues. J was trimmed by 7 bases and V by 3 bases; bases with no gene match: 5. Germline-derived CDR1 and CDR2 are PRHDT and FYEKMQ (reference sequence). This CDR3 is CASSLGQRSEAFF. The CDR3 DNA is TGTGCCAGCAGCTTGGGACAGCGGAGTGAAGCTTTCTTT.

CDR3 DNA: TGTGCCAGCAGCTTAGGACGACTTCGGGAGACCCAGTACTTC. This translates into CASSLGRLRETQYF. The chain recombines TRBV7-2 with TRBJ2-5; D not resolved. Trimming took 1 base from V and 5 from J, leaving 11 bases between them. CDR1 and CDR2 (germline): SGHTA, FQGNSA. This CDR3 spans 14 amino acids.

In its sample, this clone was seen a few times. The V call is TRBV9, the J call TRBJ2-2, with D uncertain. Germline assignment: CDR1 SGDLS and CDR2 YYNGEE. V lost 1 base to trimming and J lost 4 bases, with 5 bases between them. The CDR3 extends over 13 amino acids. The CDR3 loop is CASSVQATGELFF. CDR3 DNA: TGTGCCAGCAGCGTACAGGCCACCGGGGAGCTGTTTTTT.

This clone has a handful of counts. The chain is built from TRBV2 and TRBJ2-4; no definite D call. There are 15 residues in the CDR3. Trimming took 6 bases from V and 6 from J, leaving 18 bases between them. Germline CDR1 SNHLY, CDR2 FYNNEI. The CDR3 DNA reads as TGTGCCAGCAGGAAAATGGCCATATCATTAAACATTCAGTACTTC. Its translation is CASRKMAISLNIQYF. The whole variable domain, filled in from reference TRBV2 and TRBJ2-4, reads EPEVTQTPSHQVTQMGQEVILRCVPISNHLYFYWYRQILGQKVEFLVSFYNNEISEKSEIFDDQFSVERPDGSNFTLKIRSTKLEDSAMYFCASRKMAISLNIQYFGAGTRLSVL.

This clone has just a few counts. V gene TRBV4-1 combines with J gene TRBJ2-5, with D perhaps TRBD1 (6 bases). This CDR3 has 13 residues. V shed 4 bases and J shed 5 bases, with 11 bases lying between them. From germline, CDR1 is MGHRA and CDR2 YSYEKL. CDR3 amino acids: CASSLQGIETQYF. CDR3 sequence (DNA): TGCGCCAGCAGCCTACAGGGAATCGAGACCCAGTACTTC.

The chain's CDR3 is CASSPLQGSGTGELFF. The CDR3 nucleotides are TGCGCCAGCAGCCCCCTACAGGGATCTGGCACCGGGGAGCTGTTTTTT. The chain uses TRBV5-1 and TRBJ2-2, with D perhaps matching TRBD1 (6 bases). Per the germline V gene, CDR1 is SGHRS and CDR2 is YFSETQ. Trimming pared 4 bases from V and 4 bases from J, leaving 17 bases between. CDR3 length: 16 residues.

V is TRBV2 and J is TRBJ1-5; TRBD1 aligns across 10 bases. Germline V gene data show CDR1 as SNHLY and CDR2 as FYNNEI. The CDR3 loop spans 15 amino acids. The V and J ends lost 4 bases and 9 bases, in that order; junction bases with no gene match: 9. DNA of the CDR3: TGTGCCAGCAGTGGGGGACAGGGGACTGATCCGCCCCAGCATTTT. Amino acid sequence: CASSGGQGTDPPQHF.

The CDR3 is CASSPVGGIPNEQFF. In DNA form, the CDR3 reads TGCGCCAGCAGCCCCGTCGGGGGTATCCCCAATGAGCAGTTCTTC. This rearrangement joins TRBV5-1 to TRBJ2-1; tentative D call: TRBD2 (6 bases). This CDR3 spans 15 amino acids. The germline CDR1 and CDR2 sequences are SGHRS and YFSETQ. The V gene lost 4 bases and the J gene lost 6 bases, with 17 bases spanning the gap. Full variable domain (remainder filled in from reference TRBV5-1 and TRBJ2-1): KAGVTQTPRYLIKTRGQQVTLSCSPISGHRSVSWYQQTPGQGLQFLFEYFSETQRNKGNFPGRFSGRQFSNSRSEMNVSTLELGDSALYLCASSPVGGIPNEQFFGPGTRLTVL.

This clone appeared a single time. V gene TRBV9 combines with J gene TRBJ2-1, with D possibly matching TRBD2 (6 bases). This CDR3 has 11 residues. The V end was cut by 3 bases, the J end by 8 bases, with 6 bases between. Per the germline V gene, CDR1 is SGDLS and CDR2 is YYNGEE. The CDR3 coding sequence is TGTGCCAGCAGCGGACTAGATGAGCAGTTCTTC. It codes for CASSGLDEQFF.

Note on this clone: A read error may account for a junction end that differs from germline. The rearrangement joins TRBV25-1 to TRBJ1-1, with 9 bases identical to TRBD1. The CDR3 has 13 residues. Germline CDR1 MGHDK, CDR2 SYGVNS. The CDR3 protein is CASAGTGNPEAFF. The DNA of the CDR3 is TGTGCCAGCGCCGGGACAGGGAACCCTGAAGCTTTCTTT.

CDR3 region: CASSQDWQGAYEQYF. The CDR3 DNA sequence: TGCGCCAGCAGCCAAGATTGGCAGGGGGCCTACGAGCAGTACTTC. The rearrangement joins TRBV4-3 to TRBJ2-7, with 7 bases lining up with TRBD1. Per the germline V gene, CDR1 is LGHNA and CDR2 is YSLEER. The CDR3 has 15 amino acids. J gave up 2 bases and V 0 bases, and 4 bases lay outside the gene matches.

In its sample, this clone was seen once. The rearrangement joins TRBV6-1 to TRBJ1-2; D not certain. This CDR3 contains 14 residues. CDR1 and CDR2 from the germline V gene are MNHNS and SASEGT. Trimming removed 1 base at V and 4 bases at J, with 10 bases between. The CDR3 DNA reads TGTGCCAGCAGTGAAGGTCCAGTTACCTATGGCTACACCTTC. It codes for CASSEGPVTYGYTF.

V is TRBV16 and J is TRBJ1-2; D uncertain. From germline, CDR1 is KGHSY and CDR2 FQNENV. CDR3 size: 12 residues. The ends were cut back, 2 bases at V and 5 bases at J, with 6 bases in the middle. The chain's CDR3 is CASSQQRYGYTF. CDR3 DNA sequence: TGTGCCAGCAGCCAACAAAGATATGGCTACACCTTC.

CDR3 nucleotide sequence: TGTGCCTGGAGTGTACGGATGGCAGGGCCAATGGTATACGAGCAGTACTTC. Translation: CAWSVRMAGPMVYEQYF. The rearrangement uses TRBV30 and TRBJ2-7, with D possibly TRBD1 on 5 matching bases. Trimming took off 0 bases at V and 4 bases at J, with 22 bases between the two ends. The CDR3 loop spans 17 amino acids. CDR1 is GTSNPN, CDR2 SVGIG, per germline (reference sequence).

The chain combines TRBV13 with TRBJ2-3; TRBD2 agrees at 9 bases. Losses at the gene ends were 3 bases for V and 2 bases for J; bases not matched to a gene: 3. The CDR3 loop spans 15 amino acids. Looked up from germline, CDR1 is PRHDT and CDR2 is FYEKMQ (reference sequence). This CDR3 reads CASSLRGGNTDTQYF. The CDR3 DNA follows: TGTGCCAGCAGCTTGCGGGGGGGCAACACAGATACGCAGTATTTT.

V gene TRBV4-1 combines with J gene TRBJ1-4; maybe TRBD1 (6 bases). V lost 0 bases, J lost 9 bases, and 20 bases lay in between. The CDR3 has 17 amino acids. Germline CDR1 is MGHRA and CDR2 is YSYEKL. CDR3 loop: CASSQDKEGGYTQKLFF. The DNA for the CDR3 is TGCGCCAGCAGCCAAGATAAGGAGGGGGGATATACCCAAAAACTGTTTTTT.

The chain recombines TRBV7-9 with TRBJ2-2; 11 nucleotides line up with TRBD1. Trimming at V came to 5 bases and at J to 5 bases, leaving 4 bases not matched to a gene. CDR3 size: 15 residues. Germline V lookup: CDR1 SEHNR, CDR2 FQNEAQ (reference sequence). This CDR3 reads CASSLDRGLTGELFF. For the CDR3, the DNA is TGTGCCAGCAGCCTGGACAGGGGGCTGACCGGGGAGCTGTTTTTT. The complete variable domain, with remaining parts taken from reference TRBV7-9 and TRBJ2-2, reads DTGVSQNPRHKITKRGQNVTFRCDPISEHNRLYWYRQTLGQGPEFLTYFQNEAQLEKSRLLSDRFSAERPKGSFSTLEIQRTEQGDSAMYLCASSLDRGLTGELFFGEGSRLTVL.

The chain joins TRBV7-9 to TRBJ2-5; 8 bases map to TRBD1. The CDR3 consists of 15 residues. The germline V gene encodes CDR1 SEHNR and CDR2 FQNEAQ (reference sequence). Trimming removed 3 bases from V and 2 bases from J; junction bases left unmatched: 5. The CDR3 protein is CASSFFDRGQETQYF. Written as DNA, the CDR3 is TGTGCCAGCAGCTTCTTCGACAGGGGACAAGAGACCCAGTACTTC.